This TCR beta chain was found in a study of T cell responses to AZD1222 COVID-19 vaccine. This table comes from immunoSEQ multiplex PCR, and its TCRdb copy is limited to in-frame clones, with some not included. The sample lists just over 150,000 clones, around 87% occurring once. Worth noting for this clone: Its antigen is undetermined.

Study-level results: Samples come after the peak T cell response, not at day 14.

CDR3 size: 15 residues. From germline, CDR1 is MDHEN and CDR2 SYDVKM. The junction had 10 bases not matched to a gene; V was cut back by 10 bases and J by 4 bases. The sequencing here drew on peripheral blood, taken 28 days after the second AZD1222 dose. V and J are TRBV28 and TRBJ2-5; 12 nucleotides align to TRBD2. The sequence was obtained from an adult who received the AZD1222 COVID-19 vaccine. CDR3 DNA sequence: TGTGCCACGTTCCTAGCGGGAGGGCCGCGAGAGACCCAGTACTTC. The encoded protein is CATFLAGGPRETQYF.